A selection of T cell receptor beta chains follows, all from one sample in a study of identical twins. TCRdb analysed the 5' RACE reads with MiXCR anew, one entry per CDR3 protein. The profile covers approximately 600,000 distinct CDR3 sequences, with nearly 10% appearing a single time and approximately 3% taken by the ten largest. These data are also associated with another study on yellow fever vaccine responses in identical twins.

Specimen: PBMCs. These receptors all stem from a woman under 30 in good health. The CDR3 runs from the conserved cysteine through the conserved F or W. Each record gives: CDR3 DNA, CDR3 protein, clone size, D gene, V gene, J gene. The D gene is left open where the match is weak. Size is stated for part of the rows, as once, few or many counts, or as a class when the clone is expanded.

TGTGCCAGCAGGGGACAGGGTACCCGGGAGCAGTACTTC,CASRGQGTREQYF,.,TRBD1,TRBV7-9,TRBJ2-7
TGTGCCACCAGTGATACCGGACATTCCGGGGCAGATACGCAGTATTTT,CATSDTGHSGADTQYF,few,.,TRBV24-1,TRBJ2-3
TGTGCCAGCAGCCCACCGGGACCCCTGACGAGGCCAGATACGCAGTATTTT,CASSPPGPLTRPDTQYF,.,.,TRBV7-9,TRBJ2-3
TGCGCCAGCAGCCAAGATAATAGAGGGTCCCACGAGCAGTACTTC,CASSQDNRGSHEQYF,many,.,TRBV4-1,TRBJ2-7
TGTGCCAGCAGTCCCCTCCGACGGTGGCAAGAGACCCAGTACTTC,CASSPLRRWQETQYF,many,.,TRBV12-3/TRBV12-4,TRBJ2-5
TGTGCTAGTAGTAAACGGGACGTTAACACCGGGGAGCTGTTTTTT,CASSKRDVNTGELFF,few,.,TRBV12-5,TRBJ2-2
TGCAGCGTTAGCGGGACGAACACCGGGGAGCTGTTTTTT,CSVSGTNTGELFF,few,TRBD2,TRBV29-1,TRBJ2-2
TGTGCCACCAGCAGGGCCAGGGTTGCCCTCGACGAGCAGTACTTC,CATSRARVALDEQYF,few,.,TRBV15,TRBJ2-7
TGTGCCAGCAGCTTAGTTCGAAGGGAAAGCACAGATACGCAGTATTTT,CASSLVRRESTDTQYF,few,.,TRBV7-9,TRBJ2-3
TGTGCCAGCAGTCCCCATGGACAGGGGAACGAGCAGTACTTC,CASSPHGQGNEQYF,.,TRBD1,TRBV12-3/TRBV12-4,TRBJ2-7
TGTGCCAGCAGTTTGACTAGCGGGGGGGACAATGAGCAGTTCTTC,CASSLTSGGDNEQFF,few,TRBD2,TRBV12-3/TRBV12-4,TRBJ2-1
TGTGCCAGCAGTCCCCCCGGGGGGACTAGCGGTTACAATGAGCAGTTCTTC,CASSPPGGTSGYNEQFF,many,TRBD2,TRBV11-1,TRBJ2-1
TGTGCTAGCAGCTTATTGGCCGGGGCCTCCTACAATGAGCAGTTCTTC,CASSLLAGASYNEQFF,few,.,TRBV7-7,TRBJ2-1
TGCAGTGCTAGAGAAAGGATCTCGCCTTCCTACGAGCAGTACTTC,CSARERISPSYEQYF,few,.,TRBV20-1,TRBJ2-7
TGTGCCAGCAGTTACTGGGACTGGACGAACACCGGGGAGCTGTTTTTT,CASSYWDWTNTGELFF,few,.,TRBV6-5,TRBJ2-2
TGTGCCAGCAGCGTAATCGCCTCGGCGGGGGAGAATGAGCAGTTCTTC,CASSVIASAGENEQFF,few,TRBD2,TRBV9,TRBJ2-1
TGTGCCAGCAGCTTGGGGACAGGGCACTCCACAGATACGCAGTATTTT,CASSLGTGHSTDTQYF,.,TRBD1,TRBV7-2,TRBJ2-3